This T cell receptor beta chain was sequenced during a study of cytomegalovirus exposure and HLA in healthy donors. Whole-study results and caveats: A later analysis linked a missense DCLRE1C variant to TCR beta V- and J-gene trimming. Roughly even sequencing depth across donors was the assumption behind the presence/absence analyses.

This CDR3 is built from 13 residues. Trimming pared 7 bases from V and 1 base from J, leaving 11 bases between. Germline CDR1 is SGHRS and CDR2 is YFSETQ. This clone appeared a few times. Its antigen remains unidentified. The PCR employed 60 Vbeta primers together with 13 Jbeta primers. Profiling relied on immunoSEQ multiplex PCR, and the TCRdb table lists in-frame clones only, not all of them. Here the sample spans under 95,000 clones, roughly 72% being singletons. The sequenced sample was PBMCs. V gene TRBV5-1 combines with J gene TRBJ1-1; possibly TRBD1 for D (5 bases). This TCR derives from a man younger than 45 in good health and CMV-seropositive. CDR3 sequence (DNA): TGCGCCAGCTCGGACACACCGAACACTGAAGCTTTCTTT. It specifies CASSDTPNTEAFF.